These 12 T cell receptor beta chains came from one sample sequenced in a study of T cell changes during pregnancy in multiple sclerosis. Some clones are missing from TCRdb's copy, which holds only in-frame ones; the method was immunoSEQ multiplex PCR. The sample lists around 36,000 clones; 91% were seen once. Sequencing used CD8+ T cells from peripheral blood mononuclear cells, obtained before pregnancy. The source is a female donor with multiple sclerosis, enrolled in a pregnancy study.

The rearrangement uses TRBV28 and TRBJ1-2; D remains unclear. V was shortened by 7 bases and J by 9 bases, with 18 bases between the two germline ends. Germline V gene data show CDR1 as MDHEN and CDR2 as SYDVKM. This CDR3 is built from 13 residues. The CDR3 coding sequence is TGTGCCAGCACCCCTGTGGGCGCTAAAAGCTACACCTTC. Encoded protein: CASTPVGAKSYTF.

This clone was recorded many times. The rearrangement joins TRBV7-8 to TRBJ2-1; no firm D call. V was trimmed by 5 bases and J by 5 bases, leaving 10 bases between them. This CDR3 comprises 13 residues. The V gene's germline CDR1 is SGHVS and CDR2 FQNEAQ. Here the CDR3 DNA reads TGTGCCAGCAGCCCCCCCCAGGACAATGAGCAGTTCTTC. Amino acids: CASSPPQDNEQFF.

The chain joins TRBV23-1 to TRBJ1-5; D is unclear. TRBV23-1 is assigned to the ORF class and has an uncertain function. The CDR3 loop spans 13 amino acids. Trimming left V 3 bases short and J 6 bases short, with 9 bases between. In DNA, the CDR3 is TGCGCCAGCAGTCATGGCTGGCCTCAGCCCCAGCATTTT. It specifies CASSHGWPQPQHF.

This sequence joins TRBV2 and TRBJ2-3, with D tentatively TRBD2 (6 bases). Germline V lookup: CDR1 SNHLY, CDR2 FYNNEI. This CDR3 region has 12 residues. V dropped 11 bases and J dropped 3 bases, with 12 bases sitting between them. The CDR3 DNA sequence: TGTGCCCGCGAGGCGGGAACAGATACGCAGTATTTT. Translating gives CAREAGTDTQYF. Filled out from reference TRBV2 and TRBJ2-3, the complete variable domain reads EPEVTQTPSHQVTQMGQEVILRCVPISNHLYFYWYRQILGQKVEFLVSFYNNEISEKSEIFDDQFSVERPDGSNFTLKIRSTKLEDSAMYFCAREAGTDTQYFGPGTRLTVL.

The chain uses TRBV12-5 and TRBJ1-2; TRBD1 matches at 7 bases. The ends lost 4 bases at V and 4 bases at J; junction bases unmatched: 9. Germline CDR1 and CDR2: LGHNT and FRNRAP. This CDR3 is 15 amino acids long. CDR3 region: CASGSLTGPPYGYTF. In DNA, the CDR3 is TGTGCTAGTGGTTCCTTGACAGGGCCTCCCTATGGCTACACCTTC. The full variable domain, in which reference TRBV12-5 and TRBJ1-2 provide the parts outside the CDR3, is DARVTQTPRHKVTEMGQEVTMRCQPILGHNTVFWYRQTMMQGLELLAYFRNRAPLDDSGMPKDRFSAEMPDATLATLKIQPSEPRDSAVYFCASGSLTGPPYGYTFGSGTRLTVV.

V usage is TRBV6-1 and J usage is TRBJ1-3, with D maybe TRBD1 (5 bases). This CDR3 spans 17 amino acids. CDR1 MNHNS and CDR2 SASEGT come from the germline V gene. Trimming left V 2 bases short and J 0 bases short, with 14 bases between. CDR3 coding DNA: TGTGCCAGCAGTGAACATGAATTACAGGTCTCTGGAAACACCATATATTTT. Translating it yields CASSEHELQVSGNTIYF.

This clone was seen a handful of times. The CDR3 bases are TGTGCCAGCAGTGTGGCGGGTGAGCAGTTCTTC. Encoded protein: CASSVAGEQFF. The chain joins TRBV2 to TRBJ2-1, with a weak D call TRBD2 (5 bases). Germline V gives CDR1 SNHLY, CDR2 FYNNEI. V was trimmed by 4 bases and J by 9 bases, leaving 7 bases between them. The CDR3 totals 11 residues.

This chain links TRBV7-9 with TRBJ2-3; TRBD1 aligns across 10 bases. The CDR3 contains 15 residues. After removal of 5 bases from V and 4 bases from J, the junction contained 6 bases not matched to a gene. The V gene's germline CDR1 is SEHNR and CDR2 FQNEAQ (reference sequence). The DNA of the CDR3 is TGTGCCAGCAGCCCGGACAGGGGGGCCGCAGATACGCAGTATTTT. Translation: CASSPDRGAADTQYF.

The genes are TRBV15 and TRBJ2-7; D perhaps matches TRBD2 (5 bases). The CDR3 extends over 14 amino acids. V was clipped by 0 bases and J by 2 bases, with 8 bases between them. Germline CDR1 and CDR2: LNHNV and YYDKDF (reference sequence). CDR3: CATSRDGLAYEQYF. The CDR3, as DNA: TGTGCCACCAGCAGAGATGGACTCGCCTACGAGCAGTACTTC.

V is TRBV7-9 and J is TRBJ1-2; no clear D gene. The CDR3 loop spans 12 amino acids. Trimming shortened V by 1 base and J by 8 bases, and 8 bases separated the two germline ends. The germline CDR1 and CDR2 sequences are SEHNR and FQNEAQ (reference sequence). The CDR3 spells CASSLGDTGYTF. DNA for the CDR3: TGTGCCAGCAGCTTAGGAGATACGGGCTACACCTTC.

The CDR3 loop reads CASSSRGQDTEAFF. DNA of the CDR3: TGTGCCAGCAGTTCCAGGGGGCAGGACACTGAAGCTTTCTTT. The chain recombines TRBV6-6 with TRBJ1-1; 8 bases are shared with TRBD1. CDR1 is MNHNY and CDR2 is SVGAGI in the germline V gene (reference sequence). V was pared by 4 bases and J by 3 bases, with 4 bases of the junction left unmatched. The CDR3 extends over 14 amino acids.

The J gene is TRBJ2-7, the V gene TRBV19; D is perhaps TRBD1 (6 bases). Looked up from germline, CDR1 is LNHDA and CDR2 is SQIVND (reference sequence). V was trimmed by 10 bases and J by 6 bases, leaving 13 bases between them. The CDR3 extends over 11 amino acids. Here the CDR3 reads CATQTGIEQYF. The CDR3 nucleotides read TGTGCCACCCAAACAGGGATCGAGCAGTACTTC.